Presented here are 30 T cell receptor beta chains from one specimen sequenced in a study of T-cell memory formation after mild COVID-19. TCRdb re-called the 5' RACE reads with MiXCR, one entry per CDR3 protein. The data hold around 220,000 distinct CDR3 sequences, with 15% to 20% observed a single time. The sample consisted of PBMCs or a T cell subset sorted from them (not recorded which). These receptors were taken from a man between 18 and 29 years old who had mild COVID-19 (a few samples of this study predate the infection). Cell type and time point are not known.

The gene calls are TRBV2 and TRBJ1-2; TRBD1 matches 7 bases. Germline values: CDR1 SNHLY, CDR2 FYNNEI. The junction had 7 bases not matched to a gene; V was cut back by 5 bases and J by 4 bases. The CDR3 is made up of 14 amino acids. The CDR3 DNA reads as TGTGCCAGCAGTCCTTCCCGACAGGGCTATGGCTACACCTTC. Its translation: CASSPSRQGYGYTF.

This clonotype was counted between two and nine times. The CDR3 sequence: CASSYLKDGSPLHF. In DNA form, the CDR3 reads TGTGCCAGCAGTTACCTTAAGGACGGCTCACCCCTCCACTTT. The gene calls are TRBV6-5 and TRBJ1-6; D is uncertain. CDR3 size: 14 residues. V was trimmed by 2 bases and J by 10 bases, leaving 12 bases between them. Germline lookup yields CDR1 MNHEY and CDR2 SVGAGI.

This clonotype was detected ten times or more. The chain employs TRBV7-9 and TRBJ2-3; D not resolved. V lost 8 bases and J 0 bases, leaving 15 bases between the germline ends. CDR3 length: 15 residues. Germline loops: CDR1 SEHNR, CDR2 FQNEAQ (reference sequence). The CDR3 loop is CASYVRASSTDTQYF. For the CDR3, the DNA is TGTGCCAGCTATGTCCGGGCGAGTAGCACAGATACGCAGTATTTT. Combining the CDR3 with reference TRBV7-9 and TRBJ2-3 gives the whole variable domain DTGVSQNPRHKITKRGQNVTFRCDPISEHNRLYWYRQTLGQGPEFLTYFQNEAQLEKSRLLSDRFSAERPKGSFSTLEIQRTEQGDSAMYLCASYVRASSTDTQYFGPGTRLTVL.

This clonotype has only a few counts. The V call is TRBV7-2, the J call TRBJ2-1; D uncertain. V lost 1 base and J 10 bases, leaving 11 bases between the germline ends. This CDR3 is 13 amino acids long. Germline lookup yields CDR1 SGHTA and CDR2 FQGNSA. The CDR3 DNA follows: TGTGCCAGCAGCTTAGTTCGGGCACGGGAGCAGTTCTTC. This encodes CASSLVRAREQFF.

This clonotype was detected a few times. The genes are TRBV7-8 and TRBJ2-7; 8 nucleotides align to TRBD1. CDR3 length: 16 amino acids. The V gene end was trimmed by 5 bases and the J gene end by 9 bases; junction bases not matched to a gene: 18. Germline CDR1 reads SGHVS; CDR2 reads FQNEAQ. The CDR3 sequence is CASSPSPRGPFIWQYF. The CDR3 DNA reads as TGTGCCAGCAGCCCCTCCCCCAGGGGGCCCTTTATTTGGCAGTACTTC.

There are many counts of this clonotype. The chain joins TRBV20-1 to TRBJ2-7, with D possibly TRBD2 on 7 matching bases. Germline-derived CDR1 and CDR2 are DFQATT and SNEGSKA (reference sequence). This CDR3 is built from 12 residues. The ends were cut back, 4 bases at V and 4 bases at J, with 11 bases in the middle. The CDR3 loop is CSATGGEYEQYF. The CDR3 region has the DNA TGCAGTGCTACGGGGGGCGAATACGAGCAGTACTTC.

The chain is built from TRBV4-3 and TRBJ2-3; 9 bases map to TRBD1. The CDR3 covers 17 residues. Germline V gene data show CDR1 as LGHNA and CDR2 as YSLEER. V lost 2 bases to trimming and J lost 1 base; unmatched junction nucleotides: 7. The CDR3 DNA reads TGCGCCAGCAGCCAACATCCCCGGGACAGGGGCACAGATACGCAGTATTTT. This translates into CASSQHPRDRGTDTQYF.

This clonotype was seen only a few times. This sequence joins TRBV9 and TRBJ1-6, with D perhaps matching TRBD1 (5 bases). Trimming took 3 bases from V and 1 from J, leaving 11 bases between them. Per germline, CDR1 SGDLS and CDR2 YYNGEE. The CDR3 loop spans 16 amino acids. CDR3 sequence: CASSAARGSYNSPLHF. The CDR3, as DNA: TGTGCCAGCAGCGCCGCTCGGGGGTCCTATAATTCACCCCTCCACTTT.

A few counts support this clonotype. The chain joins TRBV4-1 to TRBJ1-1, with unresolved D. V was trimmed by 1 base and J by 8 bases, leaving 20 bases between them. CDR1 is MGHRA, CDR2 YSYEKL, per germline. This CDR3 has 16 amino acids. The CDR3 is CASSQGPGRRSAEAFF. CDR3 DNA sequence: TGCGCCAGCAGCCAAGGTCCTGGGAGGAGAAGTGCCGAAGCTTTCTTT.

V is TRBV5-1 and J is TRBJ1-1; tentative D call: TRBD1 (5 bases). CDR1 and CDR2 from the germline V gene are SGHRS and YFSETQ. The CDR3 has 15 amino acids. Trimming took off 0 bases at V and 3 bases at J, with 12 bases between the two ends. CDR3 sequence reads: CASSLVAGTDTEAFF. CDR3 DNA sequence: TGCGCCAGCAGCTTGGTAGCAGGGACCGACACTGAAGCTTTCTTT.

The rearrangement links TRBV3-1 to TRBJ1-1; no definite D call. The germline gives CDR1 LGHDT, CDR2 YNNKEL (reference sequence). Trimming removed 0 bases at V and 3 bases at J, with 8 bases between. This CDR3 spans 14 amino acids. This CDR3 reads CASSQDRYDTEAFF. The DNA of the CDR3 is TGTGCCAGCAGCCAAGACAGGTATGACACTGAAGCTTTCTTT.

This clonotype was detected a few times. The chain recombines TRBV7-2 with TRBJ1-1; D might be TRBD1 (5 bases). Trimming left V 5 bases short and J 7 bases short, with 14 bases between. Germline CDR1 is SGHTA and CDR2 is FQGNSA. CDR3 length equals 13 residues. The CDR3 is CASSRLGGVEAFF. The CDR3 DNA follows: TGTGCCAGCAGCCGCCTCGGGGGGGTTGAAGCTTTCTTT. Full variable domain (rest looked up from reference TRBV7-2 and TRBJ1-1): GAGVSQSPSNKVTEKGKDVELRCDPISGHTALYWYRQSLGQGLEFLIYFQGNSAPDKSGLPSDRFSAERTGGSVSTLTIQRTQQEDSAVYLCASSRLGGVEAFFGQGTRLTVV.

This clonotype was counted a few times. The chain has TRBV15 and TRBJ2-5; D perhaps matches TRBD2 (6 bases). Per the germline V gene, CDR1 is LNHNV and CDR2 is YYDKDF (reference sequence). The CDR3 extends over 14 amino acids. Trimming stripped 5 bases from V and 0 bases from J, with 10 bases between. The CDR3 reads CATSPRDYQETQYF. Here the CDR3 DNA reads TGTGCCACCAGCCCTCGGGACTACCAAGAGACCCAGTACTTC.

The V call is TRBV5-1, the J call TRBJ2-3, with a possible D match to TRBD2 (7 bases). Germline assignment: CDR1 SGHRS and CDR2 YFSETQ. The CDR3 sequence is 18 residues long. Trimming cost V 4 bases and J 1 base, with 22 bases left between them. The CDR3 is CASSTGGLAGAGTDTQYF. The CDR3 region has the DNA TGCGCCAGCAGCACCGGGGGGTTGGCGGGGGCCGGCACAGATACGCAGTATTTT.

This clonotype was observed a few times. The chain employs TRBV30 and TRBJ2-7; tentatively, D is TRBD1 (5 bases). Trimming took off 6 bases at V and 5 bases at J, with 14 bases between the two ends. Germline V gene data show CDR1 as GTSNPN and CDR2 as SVGIG (reference sequence). This CDR3 region has 12 residues. The CDR3 DNA follows: TGTGCCTGTCAGGGTAGGGTTCACGAGCAGTACTTC. Protein sequence: CACQGRVHEQYF.

The gene calls are TRBV15 and TRBJ2-5, with 9 positions matching TRBD1. With 3 bases clipped from V and 5 bases from J, the junction kept 7 bases outside the gene matches. The germline V gene encodes CDR1 LNHNV and CDR2 YYDKDF (reference sequence). CDR3 size: 15 residues. The CDR3 loop reads CATSRGGGTGETQYF. The DNA of the CDR3 is TGTGCCACCAGCAGGGGCGGAGGGACAGGGGAGACCCAGTACTTC.

This clonotype came up many times. This sequence joins TRBV20-1 and TRBJ2-7; D is uncertain. The germline V and J ends were trimmed by 3 bases and 3 bases, with 9 bases remaining between them. Germline values: CDR1 DFQATT, CDR2 SNEGSKA (reference sequence). The CDR3 is made up of 12 amino acids. CDR3: CSASPKSYEQYV. The CDR3 region has the DNA TGCAGTGCTAGTCCGAAGAGCTACGAGCAGTACGTC.

This clonotype was counted only a few times. V usage is TRBV28 and J usage is TRBJ2-7; D may match TRBD1 or TRBD2 (5 bases each). Trimming removed 4 bases at V and 1 base at J, with 17 bases between. Germline V gene data show CDR1 as MDHEN and CDR2 as SYDVKM. The CDR3 covers 16 residues. CDR3 amino acids: CASSSIGTRISYEQYV. Written as DNA, the CDR3 is TGTGCCAGCAGTTCCATTGGGACGAGGATTTCCTACGAGCAGTACGTC.

The rearrangement uses TRBV7-3 and TRBJ2-5, with 8 bases fitting TRBD2. Germline lookup yields CDR1 SGHTA and CDR2 FQGTGA. This CDR3 is 15 amino acids long. V dropped 1 base and J dropped 1; count of bases not matched to a gene: 2. CDR3 region: CASSLIRGGQETQYF. The CDR3 nucleotides are TGTGCCAGCAGCTTAATTCGGGGGGGCCAAGAGACCCAGTACTTC.

V is TRBV4-2 and J is TRBJ1-1; D is perhaps TRBD1 (5 bases). The CDR3 covers 14 residues. Germline values: CDR1 LGHNA, CDR2 YNFKEQ. The V end was cut by 1 base, the J end by 5 bases, with 11 bases between. CDR3 coding DNA: TGTGCCAGCAGCCAAGGATTTGGGGGGACTGAAGCTTTCTTT. Its protein product is CASSQGFGGTEAFF.

This clonotype was observed a handful of times. V is TRBV20-1 and J is TRBJ2-5; 9 bases fit TRBD1. CDR1 is DFQATT and CDR2 is SNEGSKA in the germline V gene (reference sequence). The ends lost 1 base at V and 5 bases at J; junction bases unmatched: 8. The CDR3 loop spans 15 amino acids. The CDR3 reads CSARVADRGGETQYF. As DNA, the CDR3 is TGCAGTGCTAGAGTGGCGGACAGGGGTGGGGAGACCCAGTACTTC.

This clonotype was seen repeatedly, ten times or more. The chain joins TRBV7-2 to TRBJ2-1, with a possible D match to TRBD1 (5 bases). The CDR3 sequence is 16 residues long. Germline loops: CDR1 SGHTA, CDR2 FQGNSA. V lost 1 base to trimming and J lost 2 bases, with 12 bases between them. CDR3 residues: CASSLVGAATYNEQFF. The CDR3 DNA is TGTGCCAGCAGCTTAGTAGGGGCAGCTACCTACAATGAGCAGTTCTTC.

There are a few counts of this clonotype. The chain combines TRBV24-1 with TRBJ2-2, with D unresolved. Germline V gene data show CDR1 as KGHDR and CDR2 as SFDVKD. The CDR3 extends over 14 amino acids. Trimming left V 2 bases short and J 7 bases short, with 10 bases between. CDR3 in amino acids: CATSDSPGDGELFF. CDR3 DNA: TGTGCCACCAGTGATTCCCCCGGTGACGGGGAGCTGTTTTTT.

The rearrangement links TRBV28 to TRBJ2-2; tentatively, D is TRBD2 (5 bases). Looked up from germline, CDR1 is MDHEN and CDR2 is SYDVKM. The CDR3 extends over 16 amino acids. V was cut by 2 bases and J by 0 bases, with 10 bases left in between. In DNA form, the CDR3 reads TGTGCCAGCAGTTTACCGGCTAGCCCGAACACCGGGGAGCTGTTTTTT. Translation gives CASSLPASPNTGELFF. Full variable domain (rest looked up from reference TRBV28 and TRBJ2-2): DVKVTQSSRYLVKRTGEKVFLECVQDMDHENMFWYRQDPGLGLRLIYFSYDVKMKEKGDIPEGYSVSREKKERFSLILESASTNQTSMYLCASSLPASPNTGELFFGEGSRLTVL.

The CDR3 DNA reads TGTGCCAGCAGTCCAGGACAGGGATTGATCGAGCAGTACGTC. The encoded protein is CASSPGQGLIEQYV. This rearrangement joins TRBV12-3 or TRBV12-4 to TRBJ2-7, with 8 bases lining up with TRBD1. The trim removed 5 bases at V and 6 bases at J, leaving 9 bases unmatched. The CDR3 has 14 residues.

The chain employs TRBV11-1 and TRBJ2-3, with 8 bases fitting TRBD2. This CDR3 is 16 amino acids long. The V gene end was trimmed by 5 bases and the J gene end by 0 bases; junction bases not matched to a gene: 7. The germline CDR1 and CDR2 sequences are SGHAT and FQDESV (reference sequence). In nucleotides, the CDR3 is TGTGCCAGCAGCCGTTCGCGGGGGGTTAGCACAGATACGCAGTATTTT. It yields the protein CASSRSRGVSTDTQYF. The entire variable domain, with the rest obtained from reference TRBV11-1 and TRBJ2-3, is as follows: EAEVAQSPRYKITEKSQAVAFWCDPISGHATLYWYRQILGQGPELLVQFQDESVVDDSQLPKDRFSAERLKGVDSTLKIQPAELGDSAMYLCASSRSRGVSTDTQYFGPGTRLTVL.

In this sample, this clonotype turned up a few times. V usage is TRBV11-2 and J usage is TRBJ2-3; D perhaps matches TRBD1 (5 bases). The length of the CDR3 is 13 residues. The V gene lost 0 bases and the J gene lost 8 bases, with 9 bases spanning the gap. The germline gives CDR1 SGHAT, CDR2 FQNNGV. The CDR3 reads CASSLDWGSTQYF. CDR3 DNA: TGTGCCAGCAGCTTAGACTGGGGCTCTACGCAGTATTTT.

The J gene is TRBJ2-3, the V gene TRBV29-1; 7 nucleotides align to TRBD1. The CDR3 length is 14 residues. Per the germline V gene, CDR1 is SQVTM and CDR2 is ANQGSEA. V gave up 7 bases and J gave up 0 bases; unmatched junction bases: 7. CDR3 residues: CSAGTATSTDTQYF. The CDR3 DNA is TGCAGCGCCGGGACAGCCACTAGCACAGATACGCAGTATTTT.

J is TRBJ1-2 and V is TRBV7-9; possibly TRBD1 for D (6 bases). Per germline, CDR1 SEHNR and CDR2 FQNEAQ (reference sequence). This CDR3 has 14 residues. Trimming removed 8 bases at V and 0 bases at J, with 13 bases between. Here the CDR3 reads CASGSYRANYGYTF. CDR3 sequence (DNA): TGTGCCAGCGGTTCTTACAGGGCTAACTATGGCTACACCTTC.

This clonotype has only a few counts. The chain has TRBV6-2 or TRBV6-3 and TRBJ2-3; perhaps D is TRBD1 or TRBD2 (5 bases each). From germline, CDR1 is MNHEY and CDR2 SVGEGT. The length of the CDR3 is 15 residues. V shed 7 bases and J shed 0 bases, with 14 bases lying between them. CDR3 nucleotide sequence: TGTGCCAGCACCAACGGGGCTCCGAGCACAGATACGCAGTATTTT. This gives the protein CASTNGAPSTDTQYF.